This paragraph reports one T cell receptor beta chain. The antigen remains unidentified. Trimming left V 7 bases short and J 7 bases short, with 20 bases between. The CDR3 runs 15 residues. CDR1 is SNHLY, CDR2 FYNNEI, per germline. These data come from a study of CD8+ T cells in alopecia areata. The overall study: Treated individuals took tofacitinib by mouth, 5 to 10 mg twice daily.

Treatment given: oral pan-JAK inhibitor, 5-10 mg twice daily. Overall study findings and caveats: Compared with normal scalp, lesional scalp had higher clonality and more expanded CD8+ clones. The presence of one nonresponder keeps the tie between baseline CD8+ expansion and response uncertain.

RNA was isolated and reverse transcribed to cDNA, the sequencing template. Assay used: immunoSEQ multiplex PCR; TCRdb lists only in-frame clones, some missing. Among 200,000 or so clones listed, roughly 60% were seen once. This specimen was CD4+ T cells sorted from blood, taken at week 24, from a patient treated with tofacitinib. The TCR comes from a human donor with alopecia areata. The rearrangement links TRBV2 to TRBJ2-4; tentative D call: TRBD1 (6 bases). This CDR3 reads CASISVGRGENIQYF. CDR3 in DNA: TGTGCCAGCATCTCGGTGGGCAGGGGCGAGAACATTCAGTACTTC.